The 19 T cell receptor beta chains reported below all come from one sample, sequenced in a study of vaccination and CD4 T cells after COVID-19. Oncomine TCR Beta short-read sequencing was applied to DNA from cultured CD4+ T cells. The source of extracted genomic DNA was cultured CD4+ T cells. TCRdb processed the PCR reads anew with MiXCR; each CDR3 protein has one entry. The profile shows over 7,500 distinct CDR3 sequences, around 42% of them singletons. This sample's treatment: roughly 10-day PBMC culture with coronavirus spike peptide pools or control peptides (ViraFEST assay). Gathered ahead of the COVID-19 pandemic (2011-2018) were the CD4+ T cells of the unexposed donor. These TCRs' antigens remain unknown. Source material: CD4+ T cells from blood, cultured in vitro. These receptors came from a human donor in good health.

This clonotype came up a few times. This chain links TRBV15 with TRBJ1-6, with D unresolved. V lost 3 bases to trimming and J lost 11 bases, with 11 bases between them. From germline, CDR1 is LNHNV and CDR2 YYDKDF (reference sequence). The CDR3 consists of 13 residues. The DNA for the CDR3 is TGTGCCACCAGCAGCTCGGATCGGCCACCCCTCCACTTT. Protein sequence: CATSSSDRPPLHF.

J is TRBJ2-5 and V is TRBV20-1; TRBD2 matches 9 bases. Germline CDR1 is DFQATT and CDR2 is SNEGSKA (reference sequence). V shed 5 bases, J shed 1 base, and the junction held 5 bases outside the gene matches. This CDR3 has 14 residues. The CDR3 DNA reads TGCAGTGCTCGCTTGACTAGCGGCCAAGAGACCCAGTACTTC. Its protein is CSARLTSGQETQYF.

The rearrangement joins TRBV10-3 to TRBJ2-7, with TRBD2 identical over 9 bases. The CDR3 has 15 amino acids. From germline, CDR1 is ENHRY and CDR2 SYGVKD. The ends lost 3 bases at V and 4 bases at J; junction bases unmatched: 7. The CDR3 DNA sequence: TGTGCCATCAGTGACTCCGGGACTAGCCTGTACGAGCAGTACTTC. Amino acid sequence: CAISDSGTSLYEQYF.

This clonotype showed up just a few times. The chain employs TRBV19 and TRBJ2-7, with D hard to call. Germline CDR1 is LNHDA and CDR2 is SQIVND (reference sequence). V lost 8 bases, J lost 3 bases, and 14 bases lay in between. The CDR3 has 13 amino acids. In DNA, the CDR3 is TGTGCCAGTGGGCTGAGGCGGAGCTACGAGCAGTACTTC. Translation: CASGLRRSYEQYF.

The V and J genes are TRBV28 and TRBJ2-2; 11 bases line up with TRBD2. CDR1 and CDR2 from the germline V gene are MDHEN and SYDVKM. This CDR3 has 17 residues. J was trimmed by 4 bases and V by 5 bases; bases with no gene match: 9. CDR3 coding DNA: TGTGCCAGCAGTCGAACTAGCGGGGGACCTCTCACCGGGGAGCTGTTTTTT. The encoded protein is CASSRTSGGPLTGELFF.

V is TRBV5-6 and J is TRBJ1-2, with TRBD1 matching over 7 bases. Germline V lookup: CDR1 SGHDT, CDR2 YYEEEE. The J segment lost 12 bases and the V segment lost 5 bases, leaving 13 bases of the junction unmatched. CDR3 size: 13 residues. CDR3 nucleotide sequence: TGTGCCAGCAGGTTAAGGGACAGCAGTCATAACACCTTC. Amino acids: CASRLRDSSHNTF.

The CDR3 DNA sequence: TGTGCCAGTAGTATAGCACTCGGGTGGCAGTCCTACGAGCAGTACTTC. Its protein is CASSIALGWQSYEQYF. The chain links TRBV19 to TRBJ2-7, with unresolved D. The CDR3 totals 16 residues. Germline lookup yields CDR1 LNHDA and CDR2 SQIVND (reference sequence). The germline V and J ends were trimmed by 1 base and 1 base, with 14 bases remaining between them.

This clonotype has a handful of counts. The chain uses TRBV7-2 and TRBJ1-2; a weak D match, TRBD1 (6 bases). V gave up 3 bases and J gave up 3 bases, with 14 bases separating them. The germline gives CDR1 SGHTA, CDR2 FQGNSA. This CDR3 is built from 15 residues. This CDR3 is CASSFTTGYHYGYTF. CDR3 DNA: TGTGCCAGCAGCTTTACAACAGGGTATCACTATGGCTACACCTTC.

The chain joins TRBV24-1 to TRBJ2-3, with TRBD1 matching over 10 bases. Germline CDR1 KGHDR, CDR2 SFDVKD. V lost 5 bases to trimming and J lost 6 bases; unmatched junction nucleotides: 13. The CDR3 runs 17 residues. CDR3 region: CATSVRGGGTGEDTQYF. CDR3 DNA: TGTGCCACCAGTGTAAGAGGTGGTGGGACAGGGGAGGATACGCAGTATTTT.

CDR3 in DNA: TGTGCCAGCAGCTTAGATGTATACAATGAGCAGTTCTTC. Its translation: CASSLDVYNEQFF. The rearrangement uses TRBV7-6 and TRBJ2-1; unclear D gene. The V and J ends lost 1 base and 4 bases respectively, with 5 bases between them. The CDR3 runs to 13 residues. Germline V gene sequence: CDR1 SGHVS, CDR2 FNYEAQ.

The CDR3 loop is CASSYRLAGEETQYF. The CDR3 DNA reads as TGTGCCAGCAGTTACCGACTAGCGGGAGAGGAGACCCAGTACTTC. The V and J genes are TRBV6-2 or TRBV6-3 and TRBJ2-5; the match to TRBD2 covers 12 bases. The CDR3 has 15 residues. CDR1 and CDR2 (germline): MNHEY, SVGEGT. The V and J ends lost 2 bases and 5 bases, in that order; junction bases with no gene match: 3.

This chain uses TRBV6-5 with TRBJ2-1; D remains ambiguous. Trimming left V 0 bases short and J 6 bases short, with 9 bases between. The CDR3 spans 14 residues. Germline V gene lookup returns CDR1 MNHEY and CDR2 SVGAGI. In DNA form, the CDR3 reads TGTGCCAGCAGTTACTCGGGGTGGGGCAATGAGCAGTTCTTC. This codes for CASSYSGWGNEQFF.

In its sample, this clonotype was seen a few times. The chain uses TRBV6-5 and TRBJ2-2; D remains unclear. The CDR3 spans 15 residues. Trimming removed 0 bases from V and 1 base from J, with 6 bases in between. The germline CDR1 and CDR2 sequences are MNHEY and SVGAGI. The CDR3 protein is CASSYSALNTGELFF. As DNA, the CDR3 is TGTGCCAGCAGTTACTCAGCTTTGAACACCGGGGAGCTGTTTTTT.

The CDR3 here is CSAREADTQYF. CDR3 DNA: TGCAGTGCTAGAGAGGCGGATACGCAGTATTTT. The rearrangement uses TRBV20-1 and TRBJ2-3; D is uncertain. Trimming left V 0 bases short and J 6 bases short, with 4 bases between. Germline CDR1 is DFQATT and CDR2 is SNEGSKA (reference sequence). The CDR3 spans 11 residues.

This clonotype was observed a handful of times. The gene calls are TRBV7-9 and TRBJ2-7; D is ambiguous. The CDR3 is 11 residues long. Trimming pared 3 bases from V and 0 bases from J, leaving 0 bases between. Germline CDR1 and CDR2: SEHNR and FQNEAQ (reference sequence). CDR3 DNA sequence: TGTGCCAGCAGCTTCTCCTACGAGCAGTACTTC. It yields the protein CASSFSYEQYF.

This chain joins TRBV6-5 and TRBJ1-5, with D possibly TRBD1 on 5 matching bases. The length of the CDR3 is 14 residues. The germline V gene has CDR1 MNHEY and CDR2 SVGAGI. Trimming shortened V by 3 bases and J by 6 bases, and 12 bases separated the two germline ends. The CDR3 DNA reads TGTGCCAGCAGTTATAGGGGAGAAAGTCAGCCCCAGCATTTT. Its protein product is CASSYRGESQPQHF.

In its sample, this clonotype was seen once. CDR3 DNA: TGTGCCAGTAGTATAAAGGCCCGGGACACCATATATTTT. This sequence encodes CASSIKARDTIYF. The V call is TRBV19, the J call TRBJ1-3; D is uncertain. CDR1 is LNHDA and CDR2 is SQIVND in the germline V gene (reference sequence). Trimming took 2 bases from V and 8 from J, leaving 10 bases between them. The CDR3 spans 13 residues.

The genes are TRBV27 and TRBJ1-6; TRBD1 aligns across 10 bases. CDR3 size: 15 residues. V was pared by 5 bases and J by 6 bases, with 4 bases of the junction left unmatched. CDR1 and CDR2 from the germline V gene are MNHEY and SMNVEV (reference sequence). This chain's CDR3 is CASSPRQGANSPLHF. The DNA for the CDR3 is TGTGCCAGCAGTCCCCGACAGGGGGCTAATTCACCCCTCCACTTT.

The rearrangement links TRBV9 to TRBJ2-7; TRBD2 aligns across 10 bases. With 0 bases clipped from V and 4 bases from J, the junction kept 7 bases outside the gene matches. Germline values: CDR1 SGDLS, CDR2 YYNGEE. There are 16 residues in the CDR3. The CDR3 here is CASSVAASGRIYEQYF. CDR3 DNA sequence: TGTGCCAGCAGCGTAGCCGCTAGCGGGAGAATTTACGAGCAGTACTTC.